This T cell receptor beta chain was captured in a study of blood T cell repertoires in COVID-19. The protocol was immunoSEQ multiplex PCR, while the TCRdb copy is restricted to in-frame clones and leaves out a portion. Here the sample spans 170,000 or so clones, roughly 86% being singletons. There are 13 residues in the CDR3. Germline trimming cut 4 bases from V and 8 bases from J; bases unmatched to any gene: 7. Germline lookup yields CDR1 SGHTA and CDR2 FQGTGA. This chain joins TRBV7-3 and TRBJ1-1, with 7 bases aligning to TRBD1. The source material was peripheral blood. The TCR originated in a man in his 60s with COVID-19, enrolled during active disease. Here the CDR3 DNA reads TGTGCCAGCAGCTCCCAGGGGGGCCTCGAAGCTTTCTTT. Encoded protein: CASSSQGGLEAFF.